The 13 T cell receptor beta chains below all came from one sample that was sequenced in a study of T cells in women clearing cervical HPV infection. Measured with immunoSEQ multiplex PCR; TCRdb has only the in-frame clones, and not every one. Its table records tens of thousands of clones. Sequencing input: blood buffy coat. The receptors derive from a woman aged 18 to 75 with a cervical HPV16 infection that either progressed to CIN3+ or cleared (not recorded which).

CDR3 bases read: TGTGCCAGTAGTATAGAAGGGCAGGGAAGTCAGCCC. Translation: CASSIEGQGSQP. The whole CDR3 protein is CASSIEGQGSQPQHF. The gene calls are TRBV19 and TRBJ1-5; possible D gene TRBD1, 5 bases. The CDR3 end falls 3 residues outside the read, so it is completed with the germline J gene. V gave up 0 bases and J gave up 6 bases, with 12 bases separating them. The CDR3 extends over 15 amino acids. Looked up from germline, CDR1 is LNHDA and CDR2 is SQIVND (reference sequence).

The CDR3 spells CASSPRVAKNIQYF. Partial CDR3 DNA: TGTGCCAGCAGCCCCAGGGTGGCCAAAAACATT. The chain recombines TRBV5-6 with TRBJ2-4, with D tentatively TRBD1 (5 bases). The read finishes 3 residues shy of the CDR3 end, and the germline J gene is used to complete it. CDR1 and CDR2 (germline): SGHDT, YYEEEE. The germline V and J ends were trimmed by 4 bases and 1 base, with 9 bases remaining between them. The CDR3 is made up of 14 amino acids.

On this clone itself: The read halts 3 residues ahead of the CDR3 end, with the missing end drawn from the germline J gene. The chain has TRBV20-1 and TRBJ2-7, with 13 positions matching TRBD2. The CDR3 consists of 14 residues. Germline CDR1 is DFQATT and CDR2 is SNEGSKA (reference sequence). J was trimmed by 2 bases and V by 4 bases; bases with no gene match: 2. The sequenced part of the CDR3 DNA is TGCAGTGCTACTGGGACTAGCGGGACCTACGAG. As protein: CSATGTSGTYE. The full CDR3 sequence reads CSATGTSGTYEQYF.

Incomplete CDR3 DNA: TGCGCCAGCAGCGCGGTCCCAGACACCGGGGAG. This gives the protein CASSAVPDTGE. The CDR3 reads in full as CASSAVPDTGELFF. V and J are TRBV5-1 and TRBJ2-2; no definite D call. Read sequence stops 3 residues before the CDR3 end, and the germline J gene provides the missing end. Germline V CDR1 and CDR2: SGHRS, YFSETQ. The CDR3 runs 14 residues. Trimming shortened V by 4 bases and J by 3 bases, and 10 bases separated the two germline ends.

In regard to this clone: Sequencing ends 3 residues short of the CDR3 end; the germline J gene provides the rest. V is TRBV5-1 and J is TRBJ2-3, with D possibly matching TRBD1 (6 bases). Germline lookup yields CDR1 SGHRS and CDR2 YFSETQ. This CDR3 is 14 amino acids long. The CDR3 protein is CASSLGAGQETQYF. The sequenced part of the CDR3 DNA is TGCGCCAGCAGCCTGGGGGCGGGCCAAGAGACG.

To note about this clone: From the germline J gene comes the end of the CDR3, since the read stops 3 residues before it. V is TRBV20-1 and J is TRBJ2-3; 9 positions match TRBD2. J gave up 2 bases and V 0 bases, and 6 bases lay outside the gene matches. Per germline, CDR1 DFQATT and CDR2 SNEGSKA (reference sequence). This CDR3 has 16 amino acids. CDR3 amino acids: CSARDYRGGDTDTQYF. The sequenced part of the CDR3 DNA is TGCAGTGCTAGAGATTATCGCGGGGGGGACACAGATACG.

Details on this clone: The read ends 3 residues shy of where the CDR3 ends; the end is completed using the germline J gene. V gene TRBV7-6 combines with J gene TRBJ1-1; D call uncertain. Germline V gene lookup returns CDR1 SGHVS and CDR2 FNYEAQ. With 0 bases removed from V and 3 bases from J, the gap between germline ends came to 17 bases. This CDR3 comprises 17 residues. The CDR3 loop is CASSLAWRERMDTEAFF. The sequenced CDR3 bases are TGTGCCAGCAGCTTAGCTTGGAGGGAGCGGATGGACACTGAA.

The CDR3: CAWNIRVTGELFF. The sequenced CDR3 bases are TGTGCCTGGAACATCAGGGTCACCGGGGAG. V and J are TRBV30 and TRBJ2-2; weak D call: TRBD1 (5 bases). The read finishes 3 residues shy of the CDR3 end, and the germline J gene is used to complete it. The germline V and J ends were trimmed by 4 bases and 4 bases, with 10 bases remaining between them. CDR3 length: 13 residues. Germline assignment: CDR1 GTSNPN and CDR2 SVGIG (reference sequence).

Regarding this clone: The sequence runs out 3 residues before the end of the CDR3; the remainder is reconstructed from the germline J gene. The chain links TRBV5-4 to TRBJ1-6, with 10 bases lining up with TRBD1. CDR3 length equals 15 residues. Germline V gene lookup returns CDR1 SGHNT and CDR2 YYREEE (reference sequence). Trimming took 0 bases from V and 9 from J; bases not matched to a gene: 3. The CDR3 bases that were read are TGTGCCAGCAGCTTGGGACAGGGGGCAGCTTCACCC. It specifies CASSLGQGAASP. The CDR3 in full is CASSLGQGAASPLHF. The full variable domain, its missing parts supplied by reference TRBV5-4 and TRBJ1-6, is ETGVTQSPTHLIKTRGQQVTLRCSSQSGHNTVSWYQQALGQGPQFIFQYYREEENGRGNFPPRFSGLQFPNYSSELNVNALELDDSALYLCASSLGQGAASPLHFGNGTRLTVT.

This CDR3 is CASSYSIAAEGGSPLHF. The CDR3 bases that were read are TGTGCCAGCAGTTACTCGATAGCGGCGGAAGGCGGTTCACCC. The chain is built from TRBV6-2 or TRBV6-3 and TRBJ1-6; D gene ambiguous. The read halts 3 residues ahead of the CDR3 end, with the missing end drawn from the germline J gene. Germline V gene lookup returns CDR1 MNHEY and CDR2 SVGEGT. CDR3 length equals 17 residues. V dropped 0 bases and J dropped 9 bases, with 18 bases sitting between them.

For this clone: The read ends 3 residues before the CDR3 terminus; that terminus is restored from the germline J gene. The chain carries TRBV19 and TRBJ1-1; tentative D call: TRBD1 (5 bases). Trimming removed 7 bases from V and 5 bases from J, with 20 bases in between. CDR3 length: 15 amino acids. Germline values: CDR1 LNHDA, CDR2 SQIVND (reference sequence). Partial CDR3 DNA: TGTGCCAGTAATAATGTGTGGGGCGCGGGGACTGAA. This sequence encodes CASNNVWGAGTE. The full-length CDR3 reads as CASNNVWGAGTEAFF.

Notes on this clone: Read data end 3 residues before the CDR3 end; the end is taken from the germline J gene. The chain uses TRBV28 and TRBJ1-5; tentatively, D is TRBD1 (6 bases). CDR1 MDHEN and CDR2 SYDVKM come from the germline V gene. The V gene lost 7 bases and the J gene lost 5 bases, with 18 bases spanning the gap. This CDR3 has 15 residues. The covered CDR3 bases are TGTGCCAGCAAGGGCACAGGGCTCATTGATCAGCCC. As protein: CASKGTGLIDQP. The whole CDR3 sequence is CASKGTGLIDQPQHF. The complete variable domain, with remaining parts taken from reference TRBV28 and TRBJ1-5, reads DVKVTQSSRYLVKRTGEKVFLECVQDMDHENMFWYRQDPGLGLRLIYFSYDVKMKEKGDIPEGYSVSREKKERFSLILESASTNQTSMYLCASKGTGLIDQPQHFGDGTRLSIL.

Points on this clone: Read coverage stops 3 residues before the CDR3 terminus; the germline J gene supplies the remainder. The chain combines TRBV3-1 (or the pseudogene TRBV3-2) with TRBJ1-6, with TRBD1 matching 7 bases. Germline V gene sequence: CDR1 LGHDT, CDR2 YNNKEL (reference sequence). The CDR3 consists of 15 residues. The CDR3: CASSQKTVGQAPLHF. The part of the CDR3 DNA that was read is TGTGCCAGCAGCCAGAAAACTGTCGGACAGGCCCCC.